The following is a TCR beta chain sequence with its context. Sequenced by immunoSEQ multiplex PCR; TCRdb stores in-frame clones only, minus some. The sample has roughly 170,000 clones; approximately 80% are singletons. Adults between roughly 18 and 100 years of age took part from 20 to 25 US areas. Cohorts were assigned according to the clinical history that participants reported. Recovered participants had two consecutive negative NP/OP PCR tests, healthcare professional clearance, or symptom resolution. The CDR3 is 13 amino acids. V was pared by 5 bases and J by 3 bases, with 11 bases between. Per germline, CDR1 SGHAT and CDR2 FQNNGV. This sample stems from a study of blood T cell repertoires in COVID-19. The wider study: Nucleic acid was either cDNA or gDNA, and it came from T cells, B-cell-depleted T cells, or PBMCs.

The chain links TRBV11-2 to TRBJ2-7; possible D gene TRBD2, 5 bases. The receptor comes from a man aged 45 to 65 who had recovered from COVID-19. The sequencing sample was made of PBMCs or T cells enriched from blood (not recorded which). The CDR3: CASSLRDIYEQYF. DNA of the CDR3: TGTGCCAGCAGCCTCCGGGATATCTACGAGCAGTACTTC.